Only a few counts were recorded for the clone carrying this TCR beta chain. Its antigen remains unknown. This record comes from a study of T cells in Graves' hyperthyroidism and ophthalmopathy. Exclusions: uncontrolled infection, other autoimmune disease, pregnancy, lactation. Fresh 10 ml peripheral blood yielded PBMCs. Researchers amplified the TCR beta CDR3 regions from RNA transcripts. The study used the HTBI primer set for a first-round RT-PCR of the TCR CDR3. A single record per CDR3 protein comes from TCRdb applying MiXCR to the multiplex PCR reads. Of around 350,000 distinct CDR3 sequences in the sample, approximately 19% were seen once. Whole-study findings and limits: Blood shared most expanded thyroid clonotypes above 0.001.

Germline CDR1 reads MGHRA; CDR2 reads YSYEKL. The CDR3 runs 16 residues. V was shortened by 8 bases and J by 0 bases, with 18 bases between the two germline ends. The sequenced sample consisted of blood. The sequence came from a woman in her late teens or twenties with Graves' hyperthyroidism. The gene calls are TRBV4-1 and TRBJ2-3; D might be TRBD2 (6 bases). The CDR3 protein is CASSAPGVSSTDTQYF. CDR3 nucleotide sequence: TGCGCCAGCTCCGCGCCGGGGGTGTCTAGCACAGATACGCAGTATTTT.